Sequencing of this T cell receptor beta chain was carried out in a study of Graves' ophthalmopathy and Graves' hyperthyroidism. Study findings and constraints: The majority of expanded thyroid clonotypes above 0.001 frequency also occurred in blood.

Other autoimmune diseases, uncontrolled infections, pregnancy or lactation led to the exclusion of patients. The diagnostic workup employed clinical symptoms, serum thyroxine, TRAb, thyroid ultrasound and orbital computed tomography. This clonotype showed up many times. The antigen remains undetermined. The germline CDR1 and CDR2 sequences are DFQATT and SNEGSKA (reference sequence). The CDR3 is 13 residues long. V was clipped by 1 base and J by 5 bases; unmatched bases: 2. RNA transcripts yielded amplified TCR beta CDR3 regions. HTBI-primed RT-PCR formed the first round, and a multiplex PCR formed the second. MiXCR was run by TCRdb on the multiplex PCR reads, yielding one entry per CDR3 protein. The sample has about 600,000 distinct CDR3 sequences, about two fifths seen once.

The specimen sequenced was peripheral blood or thyroid tissue (not recorded which). The chain joins TRBV20-1 to TRBJ1-5; 7 nucleotides line up with TRBD1. The clonotype was recovered from an adult man with Graves' hyperthyroidism. The CDR3 is CSARGQGDQPQHF. For the CDR3, the DNA is TGCAGTGCTAGAGGACAGGGTGATCAGCCCCAGCATTTT.